This T cell receptor beta chain was identified during a study of T cell clones after liver transplantation. Findings of the study overall: Conclusions were preliminary, with small, heterogeneous patient groups.

TCRdb's table, derived via immunoSEQ multiplex PCR, lists solely in-frame clones and lacks some. Found here are 55,000 to 75,000 clones, roughly 70% of them singletons; the top ten hold 2.8%. There are 15 residues in the CDR3. CDR1 is ENHRY and CDR2 is SYGVKD in the germline V gene. V was pared by 10 bases and J by 0 bases, with 19 bases between. Worth noting for this clone: Its antigen is undetermined.

J is TRBJ2-7 and V is TRBV10-3; TRBD1 might be the D (6 bases). This material consisted of CD4+ T cells from blood, taken at the approximately 16-month timepoint. The source of this sequence is a human patient who received a liver transplant. Some T cells may be supplied by the graft donor. The CDR3 protein is CATQGQLGGSYEQYV. The CDR3 DNA reads TGTGCCACCCAAGGACAGCTAGGCGGCTCCTACGAGCAGTACGTC.